Presented here are 26 T cell receptor beta chains from one specimen sequenced in a study of post-analysis software for immune sequencing data. Regarding the study as a whole: The five TRBV segments detected at higher frequency in patients than in controls included TRBV5-6, TRBV5-1 and TRBV20-1.

No cognate antigen is known for these TCRs. Every TCR beta cDNA library bore unique molecular identifiers. TCRdb re-derived calls from the PCR reads in MiXCR, one entry per CDR3 protein. The sample includes around 500,000 distinct CDR3 sequences, around a third of them seen just once. Sequenced input: blood. The source is a girl aged 2-17 years with multiple sclerosis.

There are a few counts of this clonotype. This chain links TRBV7-3 with TRBJ2-1; D is uncertain. This CDR3 is built from 13 residues. V was pared by 3 bases and J by 1 base, with 4 bases between. Germline CDR1 is SGHTA and CDR2 is FQGTGA. The CDR3 DNA sequence: TGTGCCAGCAGCTTTTTTTCCTACAATGAGCAGTTCTTC. Translated: CASSFFSYNEQFF.

This clonotype was picked up a small number of times. The chain combines TRBV28 with TRBJ1-2; tentative D call: TRBD1 (5 bases). The CDR3 runs 15 residues. V lost 3 bases, J lost 3 bases, and 14 bases lay in between. The germline CDR1 and CDR2 sequences are MDHEN and SYDVKM. The CDR3 here is CASSLARAGDYGYTF. The CDR3, as DNA: TGTGCCAGCAGTTTGGCCAGGGCGGGGGACTATGGCTACACCTTC.

This chain connects TRBV4-1 to TRBJ1-5; maybe TRBD1 (5 bases). The CDR3 extends over 16 amino acids. Germline V gene lookup returns CDR1 MGHRA and CDR2 YSYEKL. The germline V and J ends were trimmed by 0 bases and 7 bases, with 16 bases remaining between them. The CDR3 coding sequence is TGCGCCAGCAGCCAAGATACGGGGGGGGTGGGGCAGCCCCAGCATTTT. As protein: CASSQDTGGVGQPQHF.

This clonotype was observed a handful of times. The gene calls are TRBV4-2 and TRBJ1-1; no clear D gene. This CDR3 region has 15 residues. Trimming pared 4 bases from V and 0 bases from J, leaving 12 bases between. Germline assignment: CDR1 LGHNA and CDR2 YNFKEQ. The CDR3 bases are TGTGCCAGCAGCCCCGGTGGACCCGTGAACACTGAAGCTTTCTTT. It translates to CASSPGGPVNTEAFF.

This chain joins TRBV20-1 and TRBJ1-1, with 8 bases fitting TRBD1. Germline CDR1 reads DFQATT; CDR2 reads SNEGSKA (reference sequence). With V trimmed by 0 bases and J by 1 base, 4 bases remained unmatched. This CDR3 spans 15 amino acids. CDR3 in DNA: TGCAGTGCTAGAGACCAGGGGGCGCGGAACACTGAAGCTTTCTTT. Translation: CSARDQGARNTEAFF.

The V and J genes are TRBV21-1 and TRBJ2-1; the D call TRBD2 from the table was never checked on the DNA. TRBV21-1 is given as a pseudogene. CDR3 length: 15 residues. The CDR3 reads CASSEGPDSYNEQFF. CDR3 bases: TGTGCCAGCAGTGAGGGACCTGATTCCTACAATGAGCAGTTCTTC.

There are a few counts of this clonotype. The chain couples TRBV11-2 to TRBJ2-1; D perhaps matches TRBD1 (5 bases). This CDR3 has 14 residues. Germline V CDR1 and CDR2: SGHAT, FQNNGV. V shed 1 base and J shed 13 bases, with 17 bases lying between them. The CDR3 is CASSLVGQEETQFF. CDR3 bases: TGTGCCAGCAGCTTAGTGGGGCAAGAAGAGACCCAGTTCTTC.

This clonotype came up a few times. J is TRBJ2-3 and V is TRBV20-1, with D perhaps TRBD2 (6 bases). Per germline, CDR1 DFQATT and CDR2 SNEGSKA (reference sequence). This CDR3 contains 14 residues. Trimming took off 1 base at V and 3 bases at J, with 11 bases between the two ends. The CDR3 spells CSARVRGGTDTQYF. CDR3 bases: TGCAGTGCTAGAGTCCGGGGAGGAACAGATACGCAGTATTTT.

This clonotype was seen only a few times. V gene TRBV14 combines with J gene TRBJ1-1; D is undetermined. Germline CDR1 and CDR2: SGHDN and FVKESK. The CDR3 has 13 residues. V was trimmed by 1 base and J by 4 bases, leaving 7 bases between them. The CDR3, as DNA: TGTGCCAGCAGCCAAGCGCGCGGCACTGAAGCTTTCTTT. Protein product: CASSQARGTEAFF.

The chain couples TRBV29-1 to TRBJ2-1; possibly TRBD2 for D (6 bases). CDR1 is SQVTM and CDR2 is ANQGSEA in the germline V gene. V lost 6 bases to trimming and J lost 7 bases, with 13 bases between them. The CDR3 contains 12 residues. The CDR3 coding sequence is TGCAGCGTCGACGGGGGTTGGAATGAGCAGTTCTTC. It is translated as CSVDGGWNEQFF.

This clonotype was seen only a few times. The chain combines TRBV20-1 with TRBJ1-5, with D perhaps matching TRBD1 (5 bases). Germline CDR1 reads DFQATT; CDR2 reads SNEGSKA (reference sequence). This CDR3 has 13 amino acids. V lost 7 bases to trimming and J lost 1 base, with 11 bases between them. CDR3 nucleotide sequence: TGCAGTGTTACAGGCCTAAGCAATCAGCCCCAGCATTTT. Translation: CSVTGLSNQPQHF.

This clonotype was seen more than once but under ten times. The J gene is TRBJ2-3, the V gene TRBV15, with 8 bases aligning to TRBD2. Trimming at V came to 4 bases and at J to 4 bases, leaving 10 bases not matched to a gene. Germline CDR1 LNHNV, CDR2 YYDKDF (reference sequence). This CDR3 contains 16 residues. The CDR3 region is CATSKVSGAGADTQYF. The CDR3 DNA reads as TGTGCCACCAGCAAAGTTAGCGGGGCTGGCGCAGATACGCAGTATTTT.

The V and J genes are TRBV12-3 or TRBV12-4 and TRBJ2-7, with 8 bases matching TRBD1. Losses at the gene ends were 3 bases for V and 1 base for J; bases not matched to a gene: 8. The CDR3 is 16 amino acids. This CDR3 is CASSLRPGQASYEQYF. The CDR3 nucleotides read TGTGCCAGCAGTTTGAGACCGGGACAGGCATCCTACGAGCAGTACTTC.

Only a few counts were recorded for this clonotype. The genes are TRBV20-1 and TRBJ2-1; 15 nucleotides agree with TRBD2. This CDR3 contains 16 residues. The trim removed 5 bases at V and 1 base at J, leaving 3 bases unmatched. Looked up from germline, CDR1 is DFQATT and CDR2 is SNEGSKA (reference sequence). The CDR3 region has the DNA TGCAGTGCTTGGACTAGCGGGGGGGCGTCCTACAATGAGCAGTTCTTC. Translation gives CSAWTSGGASYNEQFF.

The chain couples TRBV6-2 or TRBV6-3 to TRBJ1-2; D not certain. CDR1 is MNHEY, CDR2 SVGEGT, per germline. V lost 8 bases and J lost 4, with 17 bases in between. The CDR3 totals 14 residues. The CDR3 region has the DNA TGTGCCAGCGCCCGCAATAATATCGGCTATGGCTACACCTTC. Encoded protein: CASARNNIGYGYTF.

V usage is TRBV28 and J usage is TRBJ2-1, with D tentatively TRBD1 (5 bases). V was shortened by 5 bases and J by 5 bases, with 22 bases between the two germline ends. Germline CDR1 reads MDHEN; CDR2 reads SYDVKM. This CDR3 has 17 amino acids. The DNA for the CDR3 is TGTGCCAGCAGTCCCCCGGCAGGGCGCATCCTAGACAATGAGCAGTTCTTC. It yields the protein CASSPPAGRILDNEQFF.

V and J are TRBV7-3 and TRBJ2-5, with 10 bases identical to TRBD2. Unmatched junction bases numbered 15, after V lost 9 bases and J lost 11 bases. Germline V gene data show CDR1 as SGHTA and CDR2 as FQGTGA. The CDR3 has 14 amino acids. The CDR3 is CASRTSGSSNGQYF. The CDR3 nucleotides read TGTGCCAGTCGGACTAGCGGCTCATCGAACGGGCAGTACTTC.

The rearrangement uses TRBV4-1 and TRBJ2-7, with D tentatively TRBD1 (7 bases). There are 15 residues in the CDR3. Germline lookup yields CDR1 MGHRA and CDR2 YSYEKL. Trimming cost V 0 bases and J 5 bases, with 14 bases left between them. In DNA, the CDR3 is TGCGCCAGCAGCCAAGATCGGGCAGGGGGGAACGAGCAGTACTTC. The encoded protein is CASSQDRAGGNEQYF.

V is TRBV20-1 and J is TRBJ2-3, with unresolved D. Germline loops: CDR1 DFQATT, CDR2 SNEGSKA (reference sequence). The CDR3 consists of 14 residues. Trimming took 6 bases from V and 3 from J, leaving 16 bases between them. Here the CDR3 DNA reads TGCAGTGCCCGCCTTCCTTCTCCTACAGATACGCAGTATTTT. This translates into CSARLPSPTDTQYF.

This chain joins TRBV7-8 and TRBJ2-4; D is undetermined. V was cut by 1 base and J by 9 bases, with 19 bases left in between. Germline V lookup: CDR1 SGHVS, CDR2 FQNEAQ. This CDR3 comprises 16 residues. The CDR3 DNA reads as TGTGCCAGCAGCTTAGTTCCATTCCTCTCAAAAGGCATTCAGTACTTC. Translated, it gives CASSLVPFLSKGIQYF.

This sequence joins TRBV10-3 and TRBJ2-5, with 9 positions matching TRBD1. Trimming removed 4 bases from V and 5 bases from J; junction bases left unmatched: 5. The CDR3 loop spans 14 amino acids. Germline V gives CDR1 ENHRY, CDR2 SYGVKD. The CDR3 bases are TGTGCCATCAGTGGGGACAGGGATGGTGAGACCCAGTACTTC. This sequence encodes CAISGDRDGETQYF.

This chain joins TRBV19 and TRBJ1-2; 9 bases align to TRBD1. The germline CDR1 and CDR2 sequences are LNHDA and SQIVND (reference sequence). The junction had 6 bases not matched to a gene; V was cut back by 5 bases and J by 8 bases. The CDR3 spans 13 residues. The CDR3 bases are TGTGCCAGTAGTGCCGGGACAGGGTCCGGCTACACCTTC. This gives the protein CASSAGTGSGYTF.

This sequence joins TRBV28 and TRBJ1-5; no firm D call. Germline-derived CDR1 and CDR2 are MDHEN and SYDVKM. The CDR3 is made up of 14 amino acids. Between the trimmed V and J ends, which lost 2 bases and 5 bases, there was a span of 10 bases. This chain's CDR3 is CASSLGRNYQPQHF. The CDR3 DNA reads as TGTGCCAGCAGTTTAGGACGGAACTATCAGCCCCAGCATTTT. Full variable domain (rest looked up from reference TRBV28 and TRBJ1-5): DVKVTQSSRYLVKRTGEKVFLECVQDMDHENMFWYRQDPGLGLRLIYFSYDVKMKEKGDIPEGYSVSREKKERFSLILESASTNQTSMYLCASSLGRNYQPQHFGDGTRLSIL.

The table lists this clonotype with many counts. The chain uses TRBV7-9 and TRBJ2-1; 11 bases fit TRBD2. There are 15 residues in the CDR3. J lost 7 bases, V lost 0 bases, and 2 bases had no gene match. Germline assignment: CDR1 SEHNR and CDR2 FQNEAQ (reference sequence). This chain's CDR3 is CASSLATSGVNEQFF. In DNA, the CDR3 is TGTGCCAGCAGCTTAGCGACTAGCGGGGTGAATGAGCAGTTCTTC. The entire variable domain, with the rest obtained from reference TRBV7-9 and TRBJ2-1, is as follows: DTGVSQNPRHKITKRGQNVTFRCDPISEHNRLYWYRQTLGQGPEFLTYFQNEAQLEKSRLLSDRFSAERPKGSFSTLEIQRTEQGDSAMYLCASSLATSGVNEQFFGPGTRLTVL.

This clonotype was counted once. The genes are TRBV3-1 and TRBJ2-7, with 10 positions matching TRBD2. Unmatched junction bases numbered 5, after V lost 0 bases and J lost 0 bases. CDR3 length equals 17 residues. Germline lookup yields CDR1 LGHDT and CDR2 YNNKEL (reference sequence). The CDR3 region is CASSQDRGLALSYEQYF. CDR3 sequence (DNA): TGTGCCAGCAGCCAAGACCGGGGACTAGCGCTCTCCTACGAGCAGTACTTC.

As regards this clonotype: A read error may explain this, as a much larger clone is one base away. The V call is TRBV10-3, the J call TRBJ2-5; no clear D gene. Deletions cut 4 bases from V and 11 bases from J, with 11 bases between. Germline-derived CDR1 and CDR2 are ENHRY and SYGVKD. The CDR3 is 11 amino acids. CDR3 region: CAISVHNEQYF. CDR3 nucleotide sequence: TGTGCCATCAGTGTGCACAATGAGCAGTACTTC.